This T cell receptor beta chain emerged from a study of Ad26.COV2.S vaccination and SARS-CoV-2 variants. The overall study: Vaccine-arm donor from the placebo-controlled COV1001 Ad26.COV2.S trial. Into the muscle, Ad26.COV2.S was dosed once or twice, 56 days apart.

Regarding this clone: Its target is unknown.

Repertoires were generated with immunoSEQ multiplex PCR, while TCRdb's copy carries only in-frame clones and drops some. The data show 350,000 to 500,000 clones, about nine tenths seen once. The CDR3 contains 15 residues. From germline, CDR1 is MNHEY and CDR2 SMNVEV (reference sequence). Trimming stripped 2 bases from V and 4 bases from J, with 11 bases between. The treatment was: over 15 received Ad26.COV2.S at low or high dose, single or two shots; 5 received placebo; per-sample allocation not given. Material that was analyzed had been drawn on day 63 after the first vaccine or placebo injection. An adult donor aged 18-55 years was enrolled in Boston. Study-wide points: Possible underestimation of total T cell responses by the TCR breadth and depth analyses was noted.

The clonotype was recovered from a person between 18 and 65 years old who received the Ad26.COV2.S COVID-19 vaccine or a placebo. The source was peripheral blood, collected in a trial of Ad26.COV2.S vaccine versus placebo. V gene TRBV27 combines with J gene TRBJ2-2; tentative D call: TRBD1 (6 bases). The CDR3 loop is CASSLETGSTGELFF. Written as DNA, the CDR3 is TGTGCCAGCAGTTTAGAAACAGGGAGCACCGGGGAGCTGTTTTTT.